A selection of T cell receptor beta chains follows, all from one sample in a study of identical twins. TCRdb re-derived calls from the 5' RACE reads in MiXCR, one entry per CDR3 protein. The sample carries 460,000 or so distinct CDR3 sequences, approximately 14% recorded once. This sample also belongs to another study, concerning yellow fever vaccine responses in identical twins.

The sample consisted of CD4+ T cells sorted from blood. These receptors were collected from a woman aged 18-30 years in good health. Both conserved end residues are part of each CDR3. The order of the fields is D gene, clone size, V gene, J gene, CDR3 DNA, CDR3 protein. The D gene is left open where the match is weak. A clone size is listed for some rows: how often the clone was seen (once, few, many), or a class if it is expanded.

d_gene: TRBD2
abundance: .
v_gene: TRBV11-2
j_gene: TRBJ2-1
CDR3nt: TGTGCCAGCAGCCCCAGAGCACTCTTTCTAGCGGGACCCAATGAGCAGTTCTTC
CDR3aa: CASSPRALFLAGPNEQFF

d_gene: .
abundance: many
v_gene: TRBV12-3/TRBV12-4
j_gene: TRBJ2-7
CDR3nt: TGTGCCAGCACGAGAGACCACCCCGACAAGGGGGGGCAGTACTTC
CDR3aa: CASTRDHPDKGGQYF

d_gene: TRBD1
abundance: .
v_gene: TRBV12-3/TRBV12-4
j_gene: TRBJ2-7
CDR3nt: TGTGCCAGCAGTTTCGGGGACAGGGTAACCGAGCAGTACTTC
CDR3aa: CASSFGDRVTEQYF

d_gene: TRBD1
abundance: .
v_gene: TRBV10-3
j_gene: TRBJ2-1
CDR3nt: TGTGCCATCAGGGAGACAGGGCAGGATGAGCAGTTCTTC
CDR3aa: CAIRETGQDEQFF

d_gene: .
abundance: few
v_gene: TRBV5-1
j_gene: TRBJ2-7
CDR3nt: TGCGCCAGCAAGGGCGGGCCGAATTCCTACGAGCAGTACTTC
CDR3aa: CASKGGPNSYEQYF

d_gene: TRBD1
abundance: .
v_gene: TRBV6-1
j_gene: TRBJ1-5
CDR3nt: TGTGCCAGCAGTGAAATGGACAGGGTCGGAAATCAGCCCCAGCATTTT
CDR3aa: CASSEMDRVGNQPQHF

d_gene: TRBD1
abundance: .
v_gene: TRBV19
j_gene: TRBJ2-7
CDR3nt: TGTGCCAGTAGTATGGGACAGTTCTACGAGCAGTACTTC
CDR3aa: CASSMGQFYEQYF

d_gene: TRBD1
abundance: few
v_gene: TRBV7-9
j_gene: TRBJ1-2
CDR3nt: TGTGCCAGCAGCACACCCTCCCCCACAGGGGGCAGGGATGGCTACACCTTC
CDR3aa: CASSTPSPTGGRDGYTF

d_gene: .
abundance: .
v_gene: TRBV14
j_gene: TRBJ2-1
CDR3nt: TGTGCCAGCAGCCAGTCGGGCAGGGTGTACAATGAGCAGTTCTTC
CDR3aa: CASSQSGRVYNEQFF

d_gene: .
abundance: few
v_gene: TRBV16
j_gene: TRBJ2-7
CDR3nt: TGTGCCAGCAGCATACACCAGGCCACCTACGAGCAGTACTTC
CDR3aa: CASSIHQATYEQYF

d_gene: .
abundance: few
v_gene: TRBV6-1
j_gene: TRBJ1-3
CDR3nt: TGTGCCAGCAGTCCCATGCGGGGTCTGAGGCCGAGAGGAAACACCATATATTTT
CDR3aa: CASSPMRGLRPRGNTIYF

d_gene: .
abundance: .
v_gene: TRBV12-3/TRBV12-4
j_gene: TRBJ1-2
CDR3nt: TGTGCCAGCAGCCGTGATGTTGACGGCTACACCTTC
CDR3aa: CASSRDVDGYTF

d_gene: TRBD2
abundance: .
v_gene: TRBV5-1
j_gene: TRBJ2-1
CDR3nt: TGCGCCAGCAGTCAGACTCCTAGCGGGAGTCTCCATGAGCAGTTCTTC
CDR3aa: CASSQTPSGSLHEQFF

d_gene: .
abundance: .
v_gene: TRBV6-1
j_gene: TRBJ2-6
CDR3nt: TGTGCCAGCAGCCATCAAAGCTCTGGGGCCAACGTCCTGACTTTC
CDR3aa: CASSHQSSGANVLTF

d_gene: TRBD1
abundance: .
v_gene: TRBV5-1
j_gene: TRBJ2-1
CDR3nt: TGCGCCAGCAGCTTGATGGACAGGGGTATAGATGAGCAGTTCTTC
CDR3aa: CASSLMDRGIDEQFF

d_gene: .
abundance: few
v_gene: TRBV4-1
j_gene: TRBJ2-1
CDR3nt: TGCGCCAGCAGCCAAGTAAACTTACTCTCCTACAATGAGCAGTTCTTC
CDR3aa: CASSQVNLLSYNEQFF

d_gene: .
abundance: few
v_gene: TRBV5-6
j_gene: TRBJ2-7
CDR3nt: TGTGCCAGCAGCTCTGCTTTTTCCTACGAGCAGTACTTC
CDR3aa: CASSSAFSYEQYF

d_gene: TRBD1
abundance: many
v_gene: TRBV4-1
j_gene: TRBJ1-5
CDR3nt: TGCGCCAGCAGCCATCTCGGACAGGGGGATAATCAGCCCCAGCATTTT
CDR3aa: CASSHLGQGDNQPQHF

d_gene: .
abundance: .
v_gene: TRBV7-2
j_gene: TRBJ2-7
CDR3nt: TGTGCCAGCAGCCGACAGAGCAGCTCCTACGAGCAGTACTTC
CDR3aa: CASSRQSSSYEQYF

d_gene: TRBD2
abundance: few
v_gene: TRBV25-1
j_gene: TRBJ2-3
CDR3nt: TGTGCCAGCAGTGATCTGCGGGGGGGCCTGGATACGCAGTATTTT
CDR3aa: CASSDLRGGLDTQYF

d_gene: .
abundance: .
v_gene: TRBV7-3
j_gene: TRBJ2-2
CDR3nt: TGTGCCAGCAGCCTGAGGGGGGAGGCCGGGGAGCTGTTTTTT
CDR3aa: CASSLRGEAGELFF

d_gene: .
abundance: .
v_gene: TRBV21-1
j_gene: TRBJ2-7
CDR3nt: TGTGCCAGCAGCCCCGTTTTTAGCGAAAGGAGCTCCTACGAGCAGTACTTC
CDR3aa: CASSPVFSERSSYEQYF

d_gene: TRBD2
abundance: .
v_gene: TRBV11-2
j_gene: TRBJ2-2
CDR3nt: TGTGCCAGCAGCTATGGACTAGCGGGAGTGGGATCCACCGGGGAGCTGTTTTTT
CDR3aa: CASSYGLAGVGSTGELFF

d_gene: .
abundance: .
v_gene: TRBV3-1
j_gene: TRBJ1-1
CDR3nt: TGTGCCAGCAGCCCCCTACAGGGCGAAGCTTTCTTT
CDR3aa: CASSPLQGEAFF

d_gene: TRBD2
abundance: .
v_gene: TRBV12-3/TRBV12-4
j_gene: TRBJ2-3
CDR3nt: TGTGCCAGCACCATAGCGGGAGCCCTGGGAGATACGCAGTATTTT
CDR3aa: CASTIAGALGDTQYF

d_gene: TRBD1
abundance: few
v_gene: TRBV5-1
j_gene: TRBJ1-5
CDR3nt: TGCGCCAGCCCTAAAGTGGCAGGGGGGGTTCAGCCCCAGCATTTT
CDR3aa: CASPKVAGGVQPQHF

d_gene: .
abundance: few
v_gene: TRBV6-1
j_gene: TRBJ2-5
CDR3nt: TGTGCCAGCAAGACCCGGCGGGGTCAAGAGACCCAGTACTTC
CDR3aa: CASKTRRGQETQYF

d_gene: .
abundance: many
v_gene: TRBV12-3/TRBV12-4
j_gene: TRBJ1-1
CDR3nt: TGTGCCAGCAGTTTAAATGTGCAGTACACTGAAGCTTTCTTT
CDR3aa: CASSLNVQYTEAFF

d_gene: .
abundance: .
v_gene: TRBV11-2
j_gene: TRBJ2-1
CDR3nt: TGTGCCAGCAGCTTACAGGCTAAGCAGTTCTTC
CDR3aa: CASSLQAKQFF

d_gene: .
abundance: few
v_gene: TRBV10-3
j_gene: TRBJ2-3
CDR3nt: TGTGCCATCAGTGAGTACACAGATACGCAGTATTTT
CDR3aa: CAISEYTDTQYF

d_gene: .
abundance: few
v_gene: TRBV29-1
j_gene: TRBJ2-5
CDR3nt: TGCAGCGTGCGAGCAGGGAGCGAGACCCAGTACTTC
CDR3aa: CSVRAGSETQYF

d_gene: .
abundance: few
v_gene: TRBV9
j_gene: TRBJ2-1
CDR3nt: TGTGCCAGCAGCGTGGAACCGATCAATGAGCAGTTCTTC
CDR3aa: CASSVEPINEQFF

d_gene: .
abundance: many
v_gene: TRBV12-3/TRBV12-4
j_gene: TRBJ2-1
CDR3nt: TGTGCCAGCAGCCCTTTCGATGAGCAGTTCTTC
CDR3aa: CASSPFDEQFF

d_gene: TRBD2
abundance: .
v_gene: TRBV7-3
j_gene: TRBJ2-5
CDR3nt: TGTGCCAGCAGCTTACTAGCGGGGGGGGAGACCCAGTACTTC
CDR3aa: CASSLLAGGETQYF

d_gene: TRBD2
abundance: many
v_gene: TRBV2
j_gene: TRBJ2-4
CDR3nt: TGTGCCAGCAGTGTGGGACTAGCGGGGTGGTACTTC
CDR3aa: CASSVGLAGWYF

d_gene: .
abundance: few
v_gene: TRBV30
j_gene: TRBJ2-7
CDR3nt: TGTGCCTGGACCCGTGGACAGATTCGGTCCTACGAGCAGTACTTC
CDR3aa: CAWTRGQIRSYEQYF

d_gene: TRBD1
abundance: .
v_gene: TRBV19
j_gene: TRBJ2-2
CDR3nt: TGTGCCAGTAGTGCCACAGGGGTCCCCGGGGAGCTGTTTTTT
CDR3aa: CASSATGVPGELFF

d_gene: .
abundance: few
v_gene: TRBV11-1
j_gene: TRBJ2-1
CDR3nt: TGTGCCAGCAGCGCAAGGGCCATGGGGAGGTCCGCCTTCCTTGCACTCTATGAGCAGTTCTTC
CDR3aa: CASSARAMGRSAFLALYEQFF

d_gene: TRBD1
abundance: many
v_gene: TRBV12-3/TRBV12-4
j_gene: TRBJ1-1
CDR3nt: TGTGCCAGCAATCAACGCAGGGGGGTAACTGAAGCTTTCTTT
CDR3aa: CASNQRRGVTEAFF

d_gene: TRBD1
abundance: few
v_gene: TRBV2
j_gene: TRBJ1-1
CDR3nt: TGTGCCAGCTCCAACAACAGGGGAGCTTTCTTT
CDR3aa: CASSNNRGAFF

d_gene: .
abundance: .
v_gene: TRBV4-1
j_gene: TRBJ2-1
CDR3nt: TGCGCCAGCAGCCAATTAGGAGTCCATGAGCAGTTCTTC
CDR3aa: CASSQLGVHEQFF

d_gene: .
abundance: few
v_gene: TRBV4-2
j_gene: TRBJ1-5
CDR3nt: TGTGCCAGCAGCCAGGGCGGCGAGGGCAATCAGCCCCAGCATTTT
CDR3aa: CASSQGGEGNQPQHF

d_gene: .
abundance: few
v_gene: TRBV7-9
j_gene: TRBJ2-1
CDR3nt: TGTGCCAGCAGCTTAGCTCAAGGGGGCTACAATGAGCAGTTCTTC
CDR3aa: CASSLAQGGYNEQFF

d_gene: TRBD2
abundance: .
v_gene: TRBV28
j_gene: TRBJ2-1
CDR3nt: TGTGCCAGCAGGACTAGCGGGGGGGCCCTCAATGAGCAGTTCTTC
CDR3aa: CASRTSGGALNEQFF

d_gene: .
abundance: few
v_gene: TRBV6-6
j_gene: TRBJ1-1
CDR3nt: TGTGCCAGCAGCGAGATGCGAAACACTGAAGCTTTCTTT
CDR3aa: CASSEMRNTEAFF

d_gene: .
abundance: few
v_gene: TRBV5-1
j_gene: TRBJ2-6
CDR3nt: TGCGCCAGCAGCTCAGGGCTCGGGGCCAACGTCCTGACTTTC
CDR3aa: CASSSGLGANVLTF

d_gene: TRBD1
abundance: many
v_gene: TRBV7-3
j_gene: TRBJ2-5
CDR3nt: TGTGCCAGCAGTTCAACAGGGGTAGAGACCCAGTACTTC
CDR3aa: CASSSTGVETQYF

d_gene: .
abundance: .
v_gene: TRBV6-5
j_gene: TRBJ2-4
CDR3nt: TGTGCCAGCAGTTACTCGGTCCGGGACGCGAAACTAGCCAAAAACATTCAGTACTTC
CDR3aa: CASSYSVRDAKLAKNIQYF

d_gene: .
abundance: .
v_gene: TRBV2
j_gene: TRBJ2-1
CDR3nt: TGTGCCAGCAGTGGACGGCTAGTTACTTACAATGAGCAGTTCTTC
CDR3aa: CASSGRLVTYNEQFF

d_gene: .
abundance: few
v_gene: TRBV7-8
j_gene: TRBJ2-7
CDR3nt: TGTGCCAGCGTTATGGGCGAGCAGTACTTC
CDR3aa: CASVMGEQYF

d_gene: .
abundance: few
v_gene: TRBV6-2/TRBV6-3
j_gene: TRBJ2-2
CDR3nt: TGTGCCAGCAGTTATACCATCGGGGAGCTGTTTTTT
CDR3aa: CASSYTIGELFF